The clone carrying this T cell receptor beta chain was found once. Antigen specificity is unknown. The entry originates in a study of cytotoxic CD8 clonotypes in ibrutinib-treated CLL. Study context: Patient counts were some 11 relapsed/refractory, over 14 treatment-naive and about 18 IGHV unmutated. Treatment had run for a median around 12 months, range 6 to 36, when response samples were taken.

TCRdb's table, derived via immunoSEQ multiplex PCR, lists solely in-frame clones and lacks some. The table records about 57,000 clones, around 60% of them present only once. This CDR3 has 15 amino acids. Between the trimmed V and J ends, which lost 3 bases and 1 base, there was a span of 12 bases. Germline V gene sequence: CDR1 MNHNY, CDR2 SVGAGI (reference sequence). General study findings and limits: Contraction or stability on treatment was seen for public clonotypes, which were uncommon.

V and J are TRBV6-6 and TRBJ1-1; D unclear. This TCR was recovered from a human donor with chronic lymphocytic leukemia. This specimen was PBMCs, taken after 24 months of ibrutinib treatment. CDR3 sequence (DNA): TGTGCCAGCAGTTATCCCTATCCCCGGAACACTGAAGCTTTCTTT. Translation: CASSYPYPRNTEAFF.